Below are 6 T cell receptor beta chains sequenced from a single sample in a study of identifying expanded T cells in peripheral blood. Here immunoSEQ multiplex PCR was the method, and the copy in TCRdb shows in-frame clones only, minus some. The sample consists of around 78,000 clones, approximately 85% of them appearing once. Input material: blood. These receptors were obtained from a person between 18 and 75 years old in good health.

This chain uses TRBV19 with TRBJ2-5; 11 bases map to TRBD2. Germline CDR1 reads LNHDA; CDR2 reads SQIVND (reference sequence). Unmatched junction bases numbered 3, after V lost 2 bases and J lost 4 bases. The CDR3 sequence is 15 residues long. CDR3 sequence: CASSITSGSLETQYF. The DNA for the CDR3 is TGTGCCAGTAGTATAACTAGCGGGAGTCTAGAGACCCAGTACTTC.

This chain links TRBV4-1 with TRBJ2-5; tentatively, D is TRBD2 (6 bases). The germline gives CDR1 MGHRA, CDR2 YSYEKL. CDR3 length equals 13 residues. V lost 8 bases, J lost 5 bases, and 15 bases lay in between. The CDR3 reads CASRDWPRETQYF. The CDR3 DNA reads as TGCGCCAGCCGGGACTGGCCTCGTGAGACCCAGTACTTC.

The genes are TRBV11-2 and TRBJ1-2; weak D call: TRBD1 (5 bases). CDR3 length equals 15 residues. V was pared by 1 base and J by 4 bases, with 13 bases between. Germline lookup yields CDR1 SGHAT and CDR2 FQNNGV. The CDR3 nucleotides are TGTGCCAGCAGCTTAGGGCCGGGGGAATCCTATGGCTACACCTTC. Protein product: CASSLGPGESYGYTF.

In DNA form, the CDR3 reads TGTGCCAGCAGCTTAGGCAGCGTCTCTGGAAACACCATATATTTT. Amino acids: CASSLGSVSGNTIYF. The gene calls are TRBV7-2 and TRBJ1-3; D remains ambiguous. The V gene lost 1 base and the J gene lost 0 bases, with 7 bases spanning the gap. From germline, CDR1 is SGHTA and CDR2 FQGNSA. The CDR3 extends over 15 amino acids.

V and J are TRBV4-2 and TRBJ2-7, with a weak D call TRBD1 (6 bases). CDR3 length: 15 amino acids. Germline assignment: CDR1 LGHNA and CDR2 YNFKEQ. Deletions cut 3 bases from V and 0 bases from J, with 12 bases between. DNA of the CDR3: TGTGCCAGCAGCCATGCCCGGGACACCTCCTACGAGCAGTACTTC. Encoded protein: CASSHARDTSYEQYF.

CDR3 nucleotide sequence: TGCGCCAGCAGATCAACCGGACGGTTTTCAGCCGAAGATACGCAGTATTTT. Protein: CASRSTGRFSAEDTQYF. The V call is TRBV5-1, the J call TRBJ2-3; no clear D. The ends were cut back, 5 bases at V and 5 bases at J, with 24 bases in the middle. The CDR3 sequence is 17 residues long. Germline V gives CDR1 SGHRS, CDR2 YFSETQ.